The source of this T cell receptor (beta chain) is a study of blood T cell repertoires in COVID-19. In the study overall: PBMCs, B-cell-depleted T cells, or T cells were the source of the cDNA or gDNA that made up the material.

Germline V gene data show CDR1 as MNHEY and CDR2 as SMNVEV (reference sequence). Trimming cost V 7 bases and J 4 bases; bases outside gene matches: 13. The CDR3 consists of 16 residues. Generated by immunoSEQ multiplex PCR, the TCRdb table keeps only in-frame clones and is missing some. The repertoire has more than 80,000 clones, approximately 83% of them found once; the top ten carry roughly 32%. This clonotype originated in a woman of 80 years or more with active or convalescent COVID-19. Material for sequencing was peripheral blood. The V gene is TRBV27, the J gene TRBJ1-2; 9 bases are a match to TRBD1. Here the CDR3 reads CASTPGIGTGIYGYTF. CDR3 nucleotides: TGTGCCAGCACCCCAGGGATCGGGACAGGGATCTATGGCTACACCTTC.